This TCR beta chain appears in the sequencing data of a study of cytotoxic CD8 clonotypes in ibrutinib-treated CLL. Looking at the study overall: Patients: more than nine relapsed/refractory, under 16 treatment-naive, 17 to 18 IGHV unmutated.

The planned depth of sequencing spanned 1 in 200,000 to 1 in 1 million T cells. The protocol was immunoSEQ multiplex PCR, while the TCRdb copy is restricted to in-frame clones and leaves out a portion. The sample lists tens of thousands of clones; 74% were seen once. Germline V gene lookup returns CDR1 MNHNY and CDR2 SVGAGI (reference sequence). Trimming removed 3 bases from V and 9 bases from J; junction bases left unmatched: 14. The CDR3 runs 16 residues. Sequenced here: PBMCs, sampled before ibrutinib treatment. This clonotype was obtained from a human donor with chronic lymphocytic leukemia. This chain uses TRBV6-6 with TRBJ1-1, with 9 bases fitting TRBD1. The CDR3 loop reads CASSYNLLQGAFQAFF. The CDR3 DNA follows: TGTGCCAGCAGTTATAATCTGTTACAGGGGGCTTTTCAAGCTTTCTTT.